This record looks at one T cell receptor (beta chain) sequence and its context. Its specificity is unknown. This sample was included in a study of shared clonotypes between healthy human individuals. Libraries were prepared by immunoSEQ multiplex PCR; TCRdb keeps only in-frame clonotypes and omits some of them. The data hold about 490,000 clones, with roughly 78% observed a single time. CDR1 WNHNN and CDR2 SYGVQD come from the germline V gene (reference sequence). The CDR3 totals 10 residues. V shed 7 bases, J shed 11 bases, and the junction held 5 bases outside the gene matches. Study-wide results and caveats: Enrolling few donors narrowed the genetic and exposure-history diversity that was represented.

The chain has TRBV10-1 and TRBJ2-7; 7 bases agree with TRBD1. Sequencing input: PBMCs. The TCR comes from a middle-aged woman in good health. Some clones in this sample may be carry-over from other donors' samples. The DNA of the CDR3 is TGCGCCAGCATGAGGGGGCAGGAGTACTTC. Translation: CASMRGQEYF.